The next 30 T cell receptor beta chains were all read from a single sample in a study of identical twins. MiXCR, applied by TCRdb to the 5' RACE reads, yields one record per CDR3 protein. The sample includes approximately 700,000 distinct CDR3 sequences, around 6% seen only once; the top ten take around 1.9%. The sample consisted of naive T cells sorted from blood. The receptors derive from a young man in good health.

This clonotype appeared many times. The chain employs TRBV12-3 or TRBV12-4 and TRBJ2-1; TRBD2 might be the D (6 bases). Trimming took 7 bases from V and 10 from J, leaving 29 bases between them. The CDR3 is 17 residues long. The CDR3 reads CASNPPEGLPGAREQFF. For the CDR3, the DNA is TGTGCCAGCAATCCCCCGGAGGGCCTCCCGGGAGCCAGGGAGCAGTTCTTC.

This sequence joins TRBV5-1 and TRBJ2-3; D tentatively reads TRBD1 or TRBD2 (6 bases each). Deletions cut 5 bases from V and 6 bases from J, with 22 bases between. Germline CDR1 is SGHRS and CDR2 is YFSETQ. This CDR3 region has 16 residues. The CDR3 DNA reads as TGCGCCAGCAGGAGGGTATACGCCCGGGGGCCTGATACGCAGTATTTT. Amino acids: CASRRVYARGPDTQYF.

This clonotype was observed at least ten times. The chain joins TRBV10-3 to TRBJ2-3, with TRBD2 as a possible D gene (6 bases). The CDR3 is 13 amino acids. Trimming took 6 bases from V and 4 from J, leaving 11 bases between them. Germline V gene data show CDR1 as ENHRY and CDR2 as SYGVKD. In DNA, the CDR3 is TGTGCCATCAGACGGGACTCCGCAGATACGCAGTATTTT. It encodes CAIRRDSADTQYF.

The chain combines TRBV5-6 with TRBJ2-2; no reliable D call. V was clipped by 4 bases and J by 5 bases, with 9 bases between them. This CDR3 comprises 13 residues. The germline CDR1 and CDR2 sequences are SGHDT and YYEEEE. CDR3 residues: CASSPETTGELFF. The CDR3 DNA sequence: TGTGCCAGCAGCCCCGAGACGACCGGGGAGCTGTTTTTT.

This clonotype came up a few times. This chain uses TRBV24-1 with TRBJ1-2; 8 bases are a match to TRBD1. The CDR3 length is 14 residues. Germline V gene lookup returns CDR1 KGHDR and CDR2 SFDVKD. The V gene end was trimmed by 4 bases and the J gene end by 4 bases; junction bases not matched to a gene: 4. This CDR3 is CATSDSGTGYGYTF. In nucleotides, the CDR3 is TGTGCCACCAGTGACTCCGGGACAGGCTATGGCTACACCTTC.

This clonotype occurred many times. J is TRBJ2-1 and V is TRBV5-1; perhaps D is TRBD1 or TRBD2 (6 bases each). This CDR3 contains 15 residues. Germline V gene sequence: CDR1 SGHRS, CDR2 YFSETQ. The germline V and J ends were trimmed by 3 bases and 5 bases, with 15 bases remaining between them. CDR3: CASSSPQGRNNEQFF. In DNA, the CDR3 is TGCGCCAGCAGCTCACCTCAGGGGAGGAACAATGAGCAGTTCTTC.

This clonotype came up a few times. The chain combines TRBV7-2 with TRBJ2-7; 8 bases match TRBD1. The CDR3 is 13 residues long. After removal of 6 bases from V and 4 bases from J, the junction contained 5 bases not matched to a gene. CDR1 and CDR2 (germline): SGHTA, FQGNSA. This CDR3 reads CASRRTGRYEQYF. CDR3 nucleotide sequence: TGTGCCAGCAGGAGGACAGGGCGGTACGAGCAGTACTTC. The full variable domain, completed using reference TRBV7-2 and TRBJ2-7, is GAGVSQSPSNKVTEKGKDVELRCDPISGHTALYWYRQSLGQGLEFLIYFQGNSAPDKSGLPSDRFSAERTGGSVSTLTIQRTQQEDSAVYLCASRRTGRYEQYFGPGTRLTVT.

This clonotype was detected many times. The chain employs TRBV21-1 and TRBJ2-7; the table names TRBD1, a call not compared with the DNA. TRBV21-1 is flagged as a pseudogene. The CDR3 consists of 18 residues. CDR3 sequence reads: CASSNPRVKGQGPGEQYV. Written as DNA, the CDR3 is TGTGCCAGCAGCAACCCCCGGGTAAAAGGACAGGGCCCGGGAGAGCAGTACGTC.

This rearrangement joins TRBV20-1 to TRBJ2-1, with 8 bases identical to TRBD2. The CDR3 contains 16 residues. The germline gives CDR1 DFQATT, CDR2 SNEGSKA (reference sequence). Trimming cost V 6 bases and J 7 bases; bases outside gene matches: 17. The CDR3, as DNA: TGCAGTGCCATCATTTCGGGGCGGGGGGTAGGGAATGAGCAGTTCTTC. It specifies CSAIISGRGVGNEQFF.

This chain uses TRBV20-1 with TRBJ2-7, with D possibly TRBD2 on 6 matching bases. With 6 bases removed from V and 0 bases from J, the gap between germline ends came to 15 bases. Germline CDR1 and CDR2: DFQATT and SNEGSKA (reference sequence). This CDR3 spans 14 amino acids. CDR3 residues: CSAIAETSSYEQYV. CDR3 sequence (DNA): TGCAGTGCCATAGCGGAGACGAGCTCCTACGAGCAGTACGTC.

This clonotype was recorded many times. The chain is built from TRBV12-3 or TRBV12-4 and TRBJ1-5, with D uncertain. V was trimmed by 5 bases and J by 2 bases, leaving 10 bases between them. The CDR3 runs 14 residues. In nucleotides, the CDR3 is TGTGCCAGCAGTCCGGCCTGGGGCAATCAGCCCCAGCATTTT. This sequence encodes CASSPAWGNQPQHF.

This clonotype has only a few counts. The V and J genes are TRBV5-1 and TRBJ2-2, with D uncertain. CDR1 is SGHRS and CDR2 is YFSETQ in the germline V gene. The CDR3 runs to 15 residues. V lost 3 bases to trimming and J lost 4 bases, with 13 bases between them. CDR3 residues: CASSSGSSLTGELFF. The DNA for the CDR3 is TGCGCCAGCAGCTCGGGTAGTTCCCTCACCGGGGAGCTGTTTTTT.

This clonotype has just a few counts. The chain joins TRBV27 to TRBJ2-1; either TRBD1 or TRBD2 may supply D (6 bases each). The V end was cut by 7 bases, the J end by 1 base, with 11 bases between. In germline, CDR1 is MNHEY, CDR2 SMNVEV (reference sequence). This CDR3 region has 14 residues. CDR3 loop: CASTGAGSYNEQFF. The DNA of the CDR3 is TGTGCCAGCACGGGGGCGGGTTCCTACAATGAGCAGTTCTTC.

Many counts were recorded for this clonotype. This chain connects TRBV12-3 or TRBV12-4 to TRBJ2-2; no definite D call. V gave up 3 bases and J gave up 3 bases, with 5 bases separating them. The CDR3 sequence is 13 residues long. CDR3 residues: CASSFSDTGELFF. The CDR3 bases are TGTGCCAGCAGTTTTTCCGACACCGGGGAGCTGTTTTTT.

This clonotype was counted a few times. The V call is TRBV7-8, the J call TRBJ2-1, with a weak D call TRBD1 (6 bases). Looked up from germline, CDR1 is SGHVS and CDR2 is FQNEAQ. There are 15 residues in the CDR3. The germline V and J ends were trimmed by 1 base and 4 bases, with 11 bases remaining between them. The CDR3 sequence is CASSLGRDKYNEQFF. CDR3 nucleotide sequence: TGTGCCAGCAGCTTAGGTCGGGACAAATACAATGAGCAGTTCTTC.

This clonotype was observed many times. This sequence joins TRBV28 and TRBJ1-1; D gene uncertain. This CDR3 is 12 amino acids long. Germline V gene sequence: CDR1 MDHEN, CDR2 SYDVKM. The V end was cut by 3 bases, the J end by 7 bases, with 9 bases between. DNA for the CDR3: TGTGCCAGCAGTTTTGGGCAGAATGAAGCTTTCTTT. Amino acid sequence: CASSFGQNEAFF.

Ten or more counts support this clonotype. V gene TRBV9 combines with J gene TRBJ2-5, with D uncertain. This CDR3 is 14 amino acids long. The V and J ends lost 4 bases and 1 base respectively, with 11 bases between them. CDR1 is SGDLS, CDR2 YYNGEE, per germline. The CDR3 DNA sequence: TGTGCCAGCAGCCCCCCAGTTCCCCAAGAGACCCAGTACTTC. Translation gives CASSPPVPQETQYF.

This clonotype was picked up a small number of times. V usage is TRBV4-1 and J usage is TRBJ2-7; 7 bases are shared with TRBD1. Germline V gives CDR1 MGHRA, CDR2 YSYEKL. V shed 4 bases and J 0 bases; nucleotides not matched to a gene: 6. The CDR3 is 15 amino acids. The CDR3 DNA follows: TGCGCCAGCAGCCTTACCGGGACAGCCTCCTACGAGCAGTACGTC. Translated, it gives CASSLTGTASYEQYV.

This clonotype was seen only a few times. The chain recombines TRBV28 with TRBJ2-1; D not certain. Germline V gives CDR1 MDHEN, CDR2 SYDVKM. This CDR3 has 14 residues. Trimming removed 4 bases from V and 7 bases from J, with 14 bases in between. This CDR3 reads CASSSRTSRNEQFF. The CDR3 bases are TGTGCCAGCAGTTCTAGGACCAGCAGGAATGAGCAGTTCTTC.

V usage is TRBV9 and J usage is TRBJ1-1, with D uncertain. CDR1 is SGDLS and CDR2 is YYNGEE in the germline V gene. Trimming took 4 bases from V and 1 from J, leaving 14 bases between them. The CDR3 is 15 amino acids. In nucleotides, the CDR3 is TGTGCCAGCAGCTTTTCCGACGGGAAGAACACTGAAGCTTTCTTT. This translates into CASSFSDGKNTEAFF.

The chain links TRBV14 to TRBJ2-2; D is possibly TRBD2 (5 bases). V was clipped by 7 bases and J by 5 bases, with 11 bases between them. Germline values: CDR1 SGHDN, CDR2 FVKESK. This CDR3 has 13 amino acids. In DNA, the CDR3 is TGTGCCAGCAATAAACTAGTAACCGGGGAGCTGTTTTTT. Protein product: CASNKLVTGELFF.

This clonotype showed up just a few times. The chain combines TRBV27 with TRBJ2-1, with 10 nucleotides matching TRBD2. Per germline, CDR1 MNHEY and CDR2 SMNVEV (reference sequence). The CDR3 has 18 residues. J gave up 3 bases and V 1 base, and 9 bases lay outside the gene matches. CDR3 in amino acids: CASSLYALLAGNYNEQFF. For the CDR3, the DNA is TGTGCCAGCAGTTTATACGCCCTACTAGCGGGAAACTACAATGAGCAGTTCTTC.

This clonotype appeared many times. The gene calls are TRBV5-1 and TRBJ1-6, with a tentative D call TRBD1 (6 bases). The CDR3 has 14 residues. CDR1 and CDR2 from the germline V gene are SGHRS and YFSETQ. The V and J ends lost 3 bases and 5 bases respectively, with 9 bases between them. CDR3 coding DNA: TGCGCCAGCAGCTCCGACAGGAATAATTCACCCCTCCACTTT. It encodes CASSSDRNNSPLHF.

The gene calls are TRBV12-3 or TRBV12-4 and TRBJ2-1, with D unclear. V lost 6 bases to trimming and J lost 10 bases, with 16 bases between them. CDR3 length: 13 residues. The CDR3 DNA follows: TGTGCCAGCAGCTTTACCGCCCAAGTAGAGCAGTTCTTC. Protein product: CASSFTAQVEQFF.

The chain couples TRBV12-3 or TRBV12-4 to TRBJ2-3; no clear D. The CDR3 runs to 13 residues. Trimming removed 8 bases at V and 2 bases at J, with 11 bases between. Here the CDR3 DNA reads TGTGCCAGCCTAACCACCCACACAGATACGCAGTATTTT. Its protein is CASLTTHTDTQYF.

The chain carries TRBV24-1 and TRBJ2-5; possibly TRBD2 for D (5 bases). This CDR3 has 15 amino acids. Germline CDR1 is KGHDR and CDR2 is SFDVKD. Between the trimmed V and J ends, which lost 4 bases and 2 bases, there was a span of 13 bases. This CDR3 reads CATSERTEVQETQYF. In DNA, the CDR3 is TGTGCCACCAGTGAACGGACTGAGGTACAAGAGACCCAGTACTTC.

This clonotype was observed a handful of times. This chain connects TRBV18 to TRBJ2-1, with D perhaps given as TRBD1 or TRBD2 (5 bases each). Germline V CDR1 and CDR2: KGHSH, LQKENI. Trimming removed 3 bases from V and 11 bases from J, with 8 bases in between. The CDR3 totals 11 residues. In DNA, the CDR3 is TGTGCCAGCTCACCCCGGGACCAGCAGTTCTTC. This sequence encodes CASSPRDQQFF.

This clonotype was counted many times. J is TRBJ2-7 and V is TRBV27, with D possibly called TRBD1 or TRBD2 (6 bases each). CDR1 is MNHEY, CDR2 SMNVEV, per germline (reference sequence). V lost 3 bases to trimming and J lost 1 base, with 16 bases between them. This CDR3 has 16 residues. The CDR3 spells CASSFEVRRGSYEQYF. The CDR3 DNA reads TGTGCCAGCAGTTTCGAAGTCCGGAGGGGGTCCTACGAGCAGTACTTC.

The table lists this clonotype with many counts. CDR3 bases: TGCAGCCAGAAGGGGTTTGAGGGATACCAAGAGACCCAGTACTTC. This gives the protein CSQKGFEGYQETQYF. V gene TRBV29-1 combines with J gene TRBJ2-5, with D perhaps assigned TRBD1 or TRBD2 (5 bases each). CDR1 is SQVTM and CDR2 is ANQGSEA in the germline V gene. Deletions cut 8 bases from V and 0 bases from J, with 19 bases between. CDR3 length equals 15 residues.

This clonotype appeared many times. V usage is TRBV25-1 and J usage is TRBJ1-1, with no clear D. Germline values: CDR1 MGHDK, CDR2 SYGVNS. V was cut by 3 bases and J by 8 bases, with 4 bases left in between. The CDR3 extends over 10 amino acids. CDR3 nucleotide sequence: TGTGCCAGCAGTGACAGGGAAGCTTTCTTT. Translating it yields CASSDREAFF. The full variable domain, completed using reference TRBV25-1 and TRBJ1-1, is EADIYQTPRYLVIGTGKKITLECSQTMGHDKMYWYQQDPGMELHLIHYSYGVNSTEKGDLSSESTVSRIRTEHFPLTLESARPSHTSQYLCASSDREAFFGQGTRLTVV.